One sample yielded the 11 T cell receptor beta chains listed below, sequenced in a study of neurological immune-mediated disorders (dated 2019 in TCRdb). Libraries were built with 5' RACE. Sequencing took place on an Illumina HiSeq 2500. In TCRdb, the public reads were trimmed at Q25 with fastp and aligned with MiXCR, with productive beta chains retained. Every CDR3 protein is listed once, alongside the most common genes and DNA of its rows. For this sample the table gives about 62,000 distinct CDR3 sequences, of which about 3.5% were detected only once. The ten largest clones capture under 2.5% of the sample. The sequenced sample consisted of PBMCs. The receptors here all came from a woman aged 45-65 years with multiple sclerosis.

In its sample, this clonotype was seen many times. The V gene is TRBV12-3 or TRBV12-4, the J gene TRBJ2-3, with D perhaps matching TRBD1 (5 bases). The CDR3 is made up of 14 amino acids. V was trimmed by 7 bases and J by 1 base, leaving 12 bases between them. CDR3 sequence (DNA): TGTGCCAGCAACTTTGTGACAGGCACAGATACGCAGTATTTT. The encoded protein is CASNFVTGTDTQYF.

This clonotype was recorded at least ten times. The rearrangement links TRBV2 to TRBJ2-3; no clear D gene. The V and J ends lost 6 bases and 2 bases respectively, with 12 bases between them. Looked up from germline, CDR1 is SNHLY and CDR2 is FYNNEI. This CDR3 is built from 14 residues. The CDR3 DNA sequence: TGTGCCAGCAGAGGTAAGGGCCTCACAGATACGCAGTATTTT. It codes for CASRGKGLTDTQYF.

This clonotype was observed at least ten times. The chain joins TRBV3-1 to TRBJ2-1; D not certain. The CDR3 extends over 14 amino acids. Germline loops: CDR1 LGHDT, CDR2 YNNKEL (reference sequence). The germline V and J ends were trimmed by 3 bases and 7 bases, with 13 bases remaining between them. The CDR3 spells CASSHQSVRNEQFF. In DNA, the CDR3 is TGTGCCAGCAGCCATCAGTCCGTCCGTAATGAGCAGTTCTTC.

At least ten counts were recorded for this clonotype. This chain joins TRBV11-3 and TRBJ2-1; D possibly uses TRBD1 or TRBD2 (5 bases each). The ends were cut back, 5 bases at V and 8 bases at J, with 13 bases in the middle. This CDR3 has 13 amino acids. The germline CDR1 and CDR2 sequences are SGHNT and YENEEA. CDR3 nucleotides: TGTGCCAGCAGCCCCCGGCAGGGACATGAGCAGTTCTTC. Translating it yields CASSPRQGHEQFF.

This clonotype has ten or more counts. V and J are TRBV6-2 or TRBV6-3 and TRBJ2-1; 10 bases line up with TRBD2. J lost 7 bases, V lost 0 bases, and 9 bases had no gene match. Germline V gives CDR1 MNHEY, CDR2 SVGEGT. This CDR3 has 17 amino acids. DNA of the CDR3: TGTGCCAGCAGTTACTCGGGGGGAGCGGGAGGGCTGAATGAGCAGTTCTTC. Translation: CASSYSGGAGGLNEQFF.

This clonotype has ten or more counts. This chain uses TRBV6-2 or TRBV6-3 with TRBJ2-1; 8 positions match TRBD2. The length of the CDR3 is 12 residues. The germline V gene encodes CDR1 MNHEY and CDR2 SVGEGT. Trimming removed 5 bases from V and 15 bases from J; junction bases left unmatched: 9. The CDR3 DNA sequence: TGTGCCAGCAGTGCCACCGGGACTAGGCGGTTCTTC. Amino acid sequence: CASSATGTRRFF.

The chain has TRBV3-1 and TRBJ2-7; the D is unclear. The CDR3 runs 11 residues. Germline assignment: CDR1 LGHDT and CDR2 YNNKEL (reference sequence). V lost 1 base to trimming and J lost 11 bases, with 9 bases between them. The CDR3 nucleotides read TGTGCCAGCAGCCAAGGCGGATTGAAGTACTTC. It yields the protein CASSQGGLKYF.

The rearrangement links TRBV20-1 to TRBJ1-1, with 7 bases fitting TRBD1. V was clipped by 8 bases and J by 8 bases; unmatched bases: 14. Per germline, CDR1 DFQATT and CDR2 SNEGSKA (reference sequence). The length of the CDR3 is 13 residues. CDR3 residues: CSTHKGTGVEAFF. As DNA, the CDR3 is TGCAGTACACACAAAGGAACAGGGGTAGAAGCTTTCTTT.

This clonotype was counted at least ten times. CDR3 bases: TGTGCCAGCAGGAGTGGGGAGGGGATGGGTGAAAAACTGTTTTTT. Its protein is CASRSGEGMGEKLFF. The gene calls are TRBV4-2 and TRBJ1-4, with D possibly being TRBD1 (5 bases). The length of the CDR3 is 15 residues. V lost 6 bases and J lost 7, with 18 bases in between. From germline, CDR1 is LGHNA and CDR2 YNFKEQ.

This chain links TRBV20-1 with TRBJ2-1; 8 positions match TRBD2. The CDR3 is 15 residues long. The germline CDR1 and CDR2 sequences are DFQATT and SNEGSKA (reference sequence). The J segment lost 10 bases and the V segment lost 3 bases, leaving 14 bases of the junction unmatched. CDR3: CSASRAGGGLDEQFF. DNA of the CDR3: TGCAGTGCTAGTCGTGCGGGGGGAGGCTTGGACGAGCAGTTCTTC.

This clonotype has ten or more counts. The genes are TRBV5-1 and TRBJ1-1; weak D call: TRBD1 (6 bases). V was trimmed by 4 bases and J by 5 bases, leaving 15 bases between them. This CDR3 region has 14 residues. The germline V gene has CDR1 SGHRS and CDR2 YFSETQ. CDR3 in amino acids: CASSLTGTGTEAFF. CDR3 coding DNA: TGCGCCAGCAGCCTGACAGGAACTGGAACTGAAGCTTTCTTT. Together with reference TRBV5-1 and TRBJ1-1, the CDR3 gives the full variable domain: KAGVTQTPRYLIKTRGQQVTLSCSPISGHRSVSWYQQTPGQGLQFLFEYFSETQRNKGNFPGRFSGRQFSNSRSEMNVSTLELGDSALYLCASSLTGTGTEAFFGQGTRLTVV.